The next 30 T cell receptor beta chains were all read from a single sample in a study of radiation and T cells in renal cell carcinoma. Time point in this sample: blood 4 weeks post-SBRT, at nephrectomy. Indicated treatment: 15 Gy SBRT to primary tumor, nephrectomy 4 weeks later. This table comes from immunoSEQ multiplex PCR, and its TCRdb copy is limited to in-frame clones, with some not included. Of under 35,000 clones in the sample, more than 65% were seen once. The specimen was blood, collected from a patient whose treatment included radiotherapy and nephrectomy. All receptors derive from a man in his fifties or sixties with renal cell carcinoma.

The chain carries TRBV5-6 and TRBJ2-2; 15 bases align to TRBD2. CDR3 length equals 17 residues. V lost 1 base and J lost 6; bases outside the gene matches: 4. From germline, CDR1 is SGHDT and CDR2 YYEEEE. CDR3 loop: CASSLLGLAGGSGELFF. The CDR3 region has the DNA TGTGCCAGCAGCTTGTTGGGACTAGCGGGAGGATCCGGGGAGCTGTTTTTT.

The CDR3 DNA reads as TGCAGCGTTAACGGACAGGGGGCCTCCTACGAGCAGTACTTC. Translating it yields CSVNGQGASYEQYF. This chain joins TRBV29-1 and TRBJ2-5, with 11 bases matching TRBD1. The J call may be incorrect, as the DNA end agrees better with TRBJ2-7. This CDR3 region has 14 residues. Germline assignment: CDR1 SQVTM and CDR2 ANQGSEA.

CDR3 protein: CASSPLGQGSYEQYF. The CDR3 DNA follows: TGTGCCAGCTCACCACTTGGACAGGGTTCCTACGAGCAGTACTTC. The chain has TRBV18 and TRBJ2-7, with TRBD1 matching 8 bases. V shed 1 base, J shed 1 base, and the junction held 3 bases outside the gene matches. Looked up from germline, CDR1 is KGHSH and CDR2 is LQKENI. This CDR3 region has 15 residues.

V is TRBV2 and J is TRBJ1-2; 7 bases are a match to TRBD1. The CDR3 has 15 residues. V dropped 6 bases and J dropped 1; count of bases not matched to a gene: 8. Germline CDR1 SNHLY, CDR2 FYNNEI. CDR3 bases: TGTGCCAGCAGGTACAGGGGCGCCCTTAACTATGGCTACACCTTC. It yields the protein CASRYRGALNYGYTF.

The CDR3 loop reads CASSLAAGNTDTQYF. For the CDR3, the DNA is TGTGCCAGCAGCTTAGCGGCGGGAAACACAGATACGCAGTATTTT. The V and J genes are TRBV7-6 and TRBJ2-3, with a weak D call TRBD2 (6 bases). The length of the CDR3 is 15 residues. Trimming pared 0 bases from V and 2 bases from J, leaving 9 bases between. Germline V gives CDR1 SGHVS, CDR2 FNYEAQ.

The rearrangement uses TRBV5-6 and TRBJ1-6; no clear D gene. Per germline, CDR1 SGHDT and CDR2 YYEEEE. This CDR3 contains 15 residues. V was clipped by 4 bases and J by 0 bases, with 8 bases between them. This CDR3 reads CASSRRSSYNSPLHF. CDR3 nucleotide sequence: TGTGCCAGCAGCCGACGGAGCTCCTATAATTCACCCCTCCACTTT.

The V gene is TRBV7-9, the J gene TRBJ2-7; D possibly corresponds to TRBD2 (6 bases). The germline gives CDR1 SEHNR, CDR2 FQNEAQ (reference sequence). This CDR3 contains 13 residues. Trimming removed 5 bases from V and 5 bases from J, with 13 bases in between. CDR3 nucleotides: TGTGCCAGCAGCCGGGGGTTATCCAACGAGCAGTACTTC. It is translated as CASSRGLSNEQYF. Filled out from reference TRBV7-9 and TRBJ2-7, the complete variable domain reads DTGVSQNPRHKITKRGQNVTFRCDPISEHNRLYWYRQTLGQGPEFLTYFQNEAQLEKSRLLSDRFSAERPKGSFSTLEIQRTEQGDSAMYLCASSRGLSNEQYFGPGTRLTVT.

The V and J genes are TRBV15 and TRBJ2-1; no clear D. Germline-derived CDR1 and CDR2 are LNHNV and YYDKDF (reference sequence). V lost 0 bases and J lost 1, with 7 bases in between. The length of the CDR3 is 15 residues. The CDR3 protein is CATSRDQASYNEQFF. Written as DNA, the CDR3 is TGTGCCACCAGCAGAGATCAAGCTTCCTACAATGAGCAGTTCTTC.

The chain is built from TRBV7-8 and TRBJ2-3; possibly TRBD2 for D (5 bases). The length of the CDR3 is 16 residues. CDR1 is SGHVS, CDR2 FQNEAQ, per germline. V was clipped by 2 bases and J by 1 base, with 13 bases between them. The CDR3 is CASSLRRAPGTDTQYF. CDR3 in DNA: TGTGCCAGCAGCTTAAGGCGGGCACCGGGCACAGATACGCAGTATTTT.

The V gene is TRBV27, the J gene TRBJ2-1, with D maybe TRBD2 (5 bases). V gave up 0 bases and J gave up 2 bases, with 8 bases separating them. CDR1 is MNHEY and CDR2 is SMNVEV in the germline V gene (reference sequence). The CDR3 extends over 15 amino acids. CDR3: CASSLSRETYNEQFF. CDR3 nucleotides: TGTGCCAGCAGTTTATCCCGGGAAACCTACAATGAGCAGTTCTTC.

This clone was found once. J is TRBJ2-3 and V is TRBV10-3, with D perhaps being TRBD1 or TRBD2 (5 bases each). The CDR3 extends over 13 amino acids. Trimming pared 10 bases from V and 2 bases from J, leaving 13 bases between. The germline V gene has CDR1 ENHRY and CDR2 SYGVKD. The CDR3 nucleotides are TGTGCCAGCCGGGACCTCAACACAGATACGCAGTATTTT. Amino acids: CASRDLNTDTQYF.

The rearrangement uses TRBV30 and TRBJ2-1; D call uncertain. CDR3 length: 12 residues. Deletions cut 5 bases from V and 8 bases from J, with 13 bases between. CDR1 and CDR2 from the germline V gene are GTSNPN and SVGIG (reference sequence). The CDR3, as DNA: TGTGCCTGGCGGCGAACCGAAGATGAGCAGTTCTTC. This codes for CAWRRTEDEQFF. The complete variable domain, with remaining parts taken from reference TRBV30 and TRBJ2-1, reads SQTIHQWPATLVQPVGSPLSLECTVEGTSNPNLYWYRQAAGRGLQLLFYSVGIGQISSEVPQNLSASRPQDRQFILSSKKLLLSDSGFYLCAWRRTEDEQFFGPGTRLTVL.

This clone was detected ten times or more. The chain links TRBV11-2 to TRBJ2-7, with D possibly matching TRBD2 (5 bases). This CDR3 has 13 amino acids. The germline gives CDR1 SGHAT, CDR2 FQNNGV. V lost 0 bases, J lost 5 bases, and 8 bases lay in between. Here the CDR3 reads CASSLDTRDEQYF. CDR3 DNA: TGTGCCAGCAGCTTAGACACTAGAGACGAGCAGTACTTC.

The chain uses TRBV27 and TRBJ2-5; perhaps D is TRBD1 or TRBD2 (5 bases each). Trimming shortened V by 3 bases and J by 7 bases, and 12 bases separated the two germline ends. The germline V gene has CDR1 MNHEY and CDR2 SMNVEV (reference sequence). The CDR3 loop spans 13 amino acids. The CDR3 DNA reads TGTGCCAGCAGTTTCGGGGCCAGTCGGACCCAGTACTTC. It yields the protein CASSFGASRTQYF.

The V gene is TRBV7-2, the J gene TRBJ2-1; the D is unclear. The CDR3 runs to 16 residues. Germline V CDR1 and CDR2: SGHTA, FQGNSA. V was pared by 6 bases and J by 0 bases, with 15 bases between. CDR3 DNA: TGTGCCAGCAGACGCCCACTGGTAAGCTCCTACAATGAGCAGTTCTTC. Translating gives CASRRPLVSSYNEQFF.

The genes are TRBV4-3 and TRBJ1-2; 9 nucleotides match TRBD1. Unmatched junction bases numbered 3, after V lost 0 bases and J lost 4 bases. The germline gives CDR1 LGHNA, CDR2 YSLEER. The CDR3 is made up of 15 amino acids. DNA for the CDR3: TGCGCCAGCAGCCAAGAAACAGGGGGCGGCTATGGCTACACCTTC. Protein product: CASSQETGGGYGYTF.

The J gene is TRBJ2-3, the V gene TRBV9, with TRBD2 matching 9 bases. From germline, CDR1 is SGDLS and CDR2 YYNGEE. This CDR3 spans 17 amino acids. With 0 bases clipped from V and 2 bases from J, the junction kept 7 bases outside the gene matches. In nucleotides, the CDR3 is TGTGCCAGCAGCGTAGCTGGCCTAGCGGGGCACACAGATACGCAGTATTTT. Translated: CASSVAGLAGHTDTQYF.

Worth noting for this clone: Other DNA sequences in this sample translate to the same CDR3. This rearrangement joins TRBV7-2 to TRBJ2-1, with D hard to call. The CDR3 has 13 residues. The V gene lost 1 base and the J gene lost 7 bases, with 8 bases spanning the gap. CDR1 is SGHTA, CDR2 FQGNSA, per germline. The CDR3 region is CASSLEAENEQFF. Written as DNA, the CDR3 is TGTGCCAGCAGCTTAGAGGCGGAGAATGAGCAGTTCTTC.

This sequence joins TRBV7-2 and TRBJ2-7, with 9 bases matching TRBD2. The V gene's germline CDR1 is SGHTA and CDR2 FQGNSA. The CDR3 is made up of 16 amino acids. V lost 1 base, J lost 5 bases, and 9 bases stayed unmatched. CDR3 DNA sequence: TGTGCCAGCAGCTTAGTCTTCTCGCTAGCGGGAAACGAGCAGTACTTC. Translation: CASSLVFSLAGNEQYF.

The genes are TRBV7-6 and TRBJ2-7, with D perhaps TRBD1 or TRBD2 (5 bases each). The V end was cut by 5 bases, the J end by 4 bases, with 9 bases between. Germline CDR1 reads SGHVS; CDR2 reads FNYEAQ. The CDR3 has 12 residues. DNA of the CDR3: TGTGCCAGCAGCCGGGACGGGTACGAGCAGTACTTC. Encoded protein: CASSRDGYEQYF. Looking up the rest from reference TRBV7-6 and TRBJ2-7 gives the full variable domain: GAGVSQSPRYKVTKRGQDVALRCDPISGHVSLYWYRQALGQGPEFLTYFNYEAQQDKSGLPNDRFSAERPEGSISTLTIQRTEQRDSAMYRCASSRDGYEQYFGPGTRLTVT.

The chain recombines TRBV2 with TRBJ2-1; 14 bases fit TRBD2. V was pared by 6 bases and J by 9 bases, with 7 bases of the junction left unmatched. This CDR3 is built from 15 residues. Germline V lookup: CDR1 SNHLY, CDR2 FYNNEI. DNA for the CDR3: TGTGCCAGCAGGGGGACTAGCGGGAGTATAGGTGAGCAGTTCTTC. This sequence encodes CASRGTSGSIGEQFF. The whole variable domain, filled in from reference TRBV2 and TRBJ2-1, reads EPEVTQTPSHQVTQMGQEVILRCVPISNHLYFYWYRQILGQKVEFLVSFYNNEISEKSEIFDDQFSVERPDGSNFTLKIRSTKLEDSAMYFCASRGTSGSIGEQFFGPGTRLTVL.

This sequence joins TRBV5-1 and TRBJ2-5, with D possibly being TRBD1 or TRBD2 (5 bases each). Per germline, CDR1 SGHRS and CDR2 YFSETQ. Trimming took 1 base from V and 4 from J, leaving 14 bases between them. CDR3 length: 15 amino acids. The DNA of the CDR3 is TGCGCCAGCAGCTTGCAGCGCAGGGACGGAGAGACCCAGTACTTC. As protein: CASSLQRRDGETQYF.

This clone was recorded a few times. The chain employs TRBV2 and TRBJ1-5, with D tentatively TRBD1 (6 bases). Deletions cut 11 bases from V and 3 bases from J, with 11 bases between. CDR1 and CDR2 (germline): SNHLY, FYNNEI. This CDR3 is built from 12 residues. The CDR3 protein is CAQGRSNQPQHF. The CDR3 coding sequence is TGTGCCCAGGGGCGGTCCAATCAGCCCCAGCATTTT. Full variable domain (remainder filled in from reference TRBV2 and TRBJ1-5): EPEVTQTPSHQVTQMGQEVILRCVPISNHLYFYWYRQILGQKVEFLVSFYNNEISEKSEIFDDQFSVERPDGSNFTLKIRSTKLEDSAMYFCAQGRSNQPQHFGDGTRLSIL.

This chain uses TRBV2 with TRBJ2-3; TRBD1 aligns across 8 bases. Trimming cost V 7 bases and J 2 bases; bases outside gene matches: 5. The CDR3 sequence is 14 residues long. Germline lookup yields CDR1 SNHLY and CDR2 FYNNEI. For the CDR3, the DNA is TGTGCCAGCAAAGGGACAGGCTTCACAGATACGCAGTATTTT. As protein: CASKGTGFTDTQYF.

This chain links TRBV6-1 with TRBJ2-7; D gene uncertain. CDR3 size: 11 residues. Trimming pared 6 bases from V and 5 bases from J, leaving 8 bases between. The germline CDR1 and CDR2 sequences are MNHNS and SASEGT. CDR3 coding DNA: TGTGCCAGCAGGGGATTCAACGAGCAGTACTTC. The encoded protein is CASRGFNEQYF.

The chain combines TRBV18 with TRBJ2-7; 8 positions agree with TRBD2. Trimming cost V 6 bases and J 0 bases; bases outside gene matches: 7. From germline, CDR1 is KGHSH and CDR2 LQKENI. This CDR3 is 15 amino acids long. The CDR3 is CASSVGGAGSYEQYF. CDR3 bases: TGTGCCAGCTCGGTCGGGGGGGCCGGCTCCTACGAGCAGTACTTC.

The genes are TRBV5-1 and TRBJ2-7, with 7 positions matching TRBD1. The CDR3 length is 14 residues. The V and J ends lost 0 bases and 5 bases, in that order; junction bases with no gene match: 5. Germline CDR1 and CDR2: SGHRS and YFSETQ. In nucleotides, the CDR3 is TGCGCCAGCAGCTTGGTGGCCACAGGGGACGAGCAGTACTTC. Translation gives CASSLVATGDEQYF.

The gene calls are TRBV7-9 and TRBJ2-7; 9 bases are a match to TRBD1. CDR3 length: 14 amino acids. V lost 5 bases and J lost 9; bases outside the gene matches: 11. Germline CDR1 and CDR2: SEHNR and FQNEAQ (reference sequence). The CDR3 is CASSQLQGAVGQYF. The CDR3 DNA sequence: TGTGCCAGCAGCCAGTTACAGGGGGCTGTAGGGCAGTACTTC.

V and J are TRBV19 and TRBJ1-4; TRBD1 agrees at 8 bases. CDR3 size: 17 residues. Trimming at V came to 4 bases and at J to 3 bases, leaving 10 bases not matched to a gene. Germline values: CDR1 LNHDA, CDR2 SQIVND (reference sequence). The CDR3 reads CASSKKTGVGPNEKLFF. In DNA form, the CDR3 reads TGTGCCAGTAGTAAGAAGACAGGGGTCGGTCCTAATGAAAAACTGTTTTTT.

The chain recombines TRBV7-9 with TRBJ1-5; D unclear. From germline, CDR1 is SEHNR and CDR2 FQNEAQ (reference sequence). This CDR3 has 14 residues. V was pared by 5 bases and J by 7 bases, with 15 bases between. CDR3 DNA: TGTGCCAGCAGCGCCAGCGGACTGTACCAGCCCCAGCATTTT. This gives the protein CASSASGLYQPQHF.